Detailed here is one T cell receptor beta chain. The target antigen is unknown. The source material, RNA transcripts, was used to amplify TCR beta CDR3 regions. The TCR CDR3 first-round RT-PCR relied on the HTBI primer set. TCRdb re-derived calls from the multiplex PCR reads in MiXCR, one entry per CDR3 protein. Of some 800,000 distinct CDR3 sequences listed, 35% to 45% are singletons. The data originate from a study of T cells in Graves' hyperthyroidism and ophthalmopathy. Hyperthyroidism in the patients, aged 18 to 65, was newly diagnosed and under 2 months in duration. Exclusions: uncontrolled infection, other autoimmune disease, pregnancy, lactation. Trimming stripped 2 bases from V and 4 bases from J, with 9 bases between. Germline-derived CDR1 and CDR2 are DFQATT and SNEGSKA (reference sequence). The CDR3 sequence is 12 residues long. Overall study findings and caveats: Researchers found most expanded thyroid clonotypes above 0.001 in blood as well.

This sequence originates from a man in his late teens or twenties with Graves' hyperthyroidism. This chain joins TRBV20-1 and TRBJ2-7, with D possibly being TRBD1 (6 bases). The sample was blood. The DNA for the CDR3 is TGCAGTGCTAGAAATACAGGGTACGAGCAGTACTTC. As protein: CSARNTGYEQYF.